These 23 T cell receptor beta chains were all obtained from the same sample, sequenced in a study of neurological immune-mediated disorders. TCRdb itself ran the 5' RACE reads through MiXCR, one entry per CDR3 protein. The sample includes some 60,000 distinct CDR3 sequences, 9.7% of them seen just once. Time point of the sample: longitudinal time-point 2. The material sequenced was PBMCs. The receptor set was obtained from a man aged 25-45 years in good health.

In its sample, this clonotype was seen many times. The rearrangement uses TRBV7-2 and TRBJ1-5; no clear D. The germline V gene has CDR1 SGHTA and CDR2 FQGNSA. V was trimmed by 5 bases and J by 0 bases, leaving 11 bases between them. The CDR3 runs to 15 residues. CDR3 protein: CASSINSYSNQPQHF. The DNA of the CDR3 is TGTGCCAGCAGCATAAACTCCTATAGCAATCAGCCCCAGCATTTT.

The sample holds many counts of this clonotype. The chain has TRBV6-5 and TRBJ2-7; D possibly corresponds to TRBD1 (6 bases). The CDR3 runs 14 residues. Between the trimmed V and J ends, which lost 5 bases and 1 base, there was a span of 12 bases. Germline loops: CDR1 MNHEY, CDR2 SVGAGI. The CDR3 nucleotides are TGTGCCAGCAGTCACCGGGACAAATCCTACGAGCAGTACTTC. Translating gives CASSHRDKSYEQYF.

As to this clonotype: A much larger clone is a single base away; this may be a read error. V and J are TRBV15 and TRBJ2-1; 9 nucleotides agree with TRBD1. V lost 9 bases to trimming and J lost 5 bases; unmatched junction nucleotides: 14. CDR3 length: 16 amino acids. The V gene's germline CDR1 is LNHNV and CDR2 YYDKDF (reference sequence). CDR3 sequence reads: CATSGERTGANNEQFF. CDR3 coding DNA: TGTGCCACAAGTGGAGAAAGGACAGGGGCTAACAATGAGCAGTTCTTC.

This clonotype was seen at least ten times. This chain uses TRBV29-1 with TRBJ1-1; D possibly corresponds to TRBD1 (6 bases). Germline V CDR1 and CDR2: SQVTM, ANQGSEA. This CDR3 is 14 amino acids long. With 4 bases removed from V and 4 bases from J, the gap between germline ends came to 16 bases. CDR3 in amino acids: CSVALMGARTEAFF. The CDR3, as DNA: TGCAGCGTTGCCCTCATGGGGGCACGCACTGAAGCTTTCTTT.

This clonotype was counted many times. This sequence joins TRBV5-1 and TRBJ2-3; TRBD2 matches 8 bases. In germline, CDR1 is SGHRS, CDR2 YFSETQ. CDR3 size: 18 residues. Germline trimming cut 2 bases from V and 4 bases from J; bases unmatched to any gene: 15. The DNA for the CDR3 is TGCGCCAGCAGCTTCGGAATCGGAACTAGCGGTGACGCAGATACGCAGTATTTT. Translation: CASSFGIGTSGDADTQYF.

Many counts were recorded for this clonotype. The chain uses TRBV20-1 and TRBJ2-5; either TRBD1 or TRBD2 may fit D (5 bases each). The CDR3 runs 12 residues. Per the germline V gene, CDR1 is DFQATT and CDR2 is SNEGSKA (reference sequence). V was pared by 6 bases and J by 3 bases, with 11 bases between. CDR3 in DNA: TGCAGTGCGGGGGACGCCGAAGAGACCCAGTACTTC. It translates to CSAGDAEETQYF.

Ten or more counts support this clonotype. The V gene is TRBV20-1, the J gene TRBJ2-3, with 7 nucleotides matching TRBD1. Unmatched junction bases numbered 6, after V lost 3 bases and J lost 0 bases. CDR1 and CDR2 from the germline V gene are DFQATT and SNEGSKA (reference sequence). This CDR3 spans 15 amino acids. DNA of the CDR3: TGCAGTGCTAGCCCGGACAGGCTTAGCACAGATACGCAGTATTTT. It specifies CSASPDRLSTDTQYF.

This clonotype showed up many times. V and J are TRBV7-9 and TRBJ2-1; D is unclear. There are 13 residues in the CDR3. The V end was cut by 6 bases, the J end by 0 bases, with 6 bases between. Germline V gene sequence: CDR1 SEHNR, CDR2 FQNEAQ (reference sequence). DNA of the CDR3: TGTGCCAGCAGGCTGAGCTCCTACAATGAGCAGTTCTTC. Its translation is CASRLSSYNEQFF.

Worth noting for this clonotype: This clone may be a read error of a much larger clone one base away. The chain is built from TRBV20-1 and TRBJ2-2, with a tentative D call TRBD1 (7 bases). V dropped 1 base and J dropped 5 bases, with 14 bases sitting between them. Germline CDR1 DFQATT, CDR2 SNEGSKA (reference sequence). The CDR3 is made up of 15 amino acids. CDR3 amino acids: CSARVATGRTGELFF. CDR3 coding DNA: TGCAGTGCTAGAGTCGCGACAGGGAGGACCGGGGAGCTGTTTTTT.

Many counts were recorded for this clonotype. The chain is built from TRBV5-4 and TRBJ1-4; 9 bases are shared with TRBD1. Germline assignment: CDR1 SGHNT and CDR2 YYREEE (reference sequence). The ends lost 3 bases at V and 5 bases at J; junction bases unmatched: 5. The CDR3 loop spans 15 amino acids. CDR3 residues: CASSSNRGLNEKLFF. For the CDR3, the DNA is TGTGCCAGCAGCTCCAACAGGGGGCTCAATGAAAAACTGTTTTTT. Variable domain in full (rest from reference TRBV5-4 and TRBJ1-4): ETGVTQSPTHLIKTRGQQVTLRCSSQSGHNTVSWYQQALGQGPQFIFQYYREEENGRGNFPPRFSGLQFPNYSSELNVNALELDDSALYLCASSSNRGLNEKLFFGSGTQLSVL.

This clonotype was seen at least ten times. The CDR3 DNA follows: TGTGCCAGCATCTCCGAGGGGCGGGAGGGGGAGCAGTACTTC. Amino acids: CASISEGREGEQYF. This rearrangement joins TRBV28 to TRBJ2-7; 9 bases align to TRBD2. Looked up from germline, CDR1 is MDHEN and CDR2 is SYDVKM. V lost 7 bases to trimming and J lost 7 bases; unmatched junction nucleotides: 11. This CDR3 spans 14 amino acids.

There are many counts of this clonotype. The chain joins TRBV20-1 to TRBJ2-7; tentative D call: TRBD2 (5 bases). V dropped 5 bases and J dropped 5 bases, with 22 bases sitting between them. This CDR3 region has 15 residues. Germline CDR1 and CDR2: DFQATT and SNEGSKA (reference sequence). CDR3 loop: CSAVPNPMGSDEQYF. The CDR3 DNA follows: TGCAGTGCTGTCCCTAATCCGATGGGTAGCGACGAGCAGTACTTC.

This clonotype has at least ten counts. The chain couples TRBV29-1 to TRBJ2-7; 11 bases fit TRBD2. The CDR3 extends over 12 amino acids. Germline V gene sequence: CDR1 SQVTM, CDR2 ANQGSEA. Unmatched junction bases numbered 0, after V lost 6 bases and J lost 2 bases. CDR3 region: CSVTSGTYEQYF. The CDR3, as DNA: TGCAGCGTGACTAGCGGGACCTACGAGCAGTACTTC.

This clonotype was observed many times. The rearrangement joins TRBV7-2 to TRBJ1-2; D is ambiguous. V lost 5 bases and J 4 bases, leaving 20 bases between the germline ends. The germline gives CDR1 SGHTA, CDR2 FQGNSA. CDR3 length: 16 amino acids. CDR3 in amino acids: CASSPWTIPEGYGYTF. CDR3 DNA: TGTGCCAGCAGCCCGTGGACCATACCGGAGGGCTATGGCTACACCTTC.

This clonotype was seen many times. The V and J genes are TRBV5-1 and TRBJ1-1; TRBD1 is a possible D gene (5 bases). Germline lookup yields CDR1 SGHRS and CDR2 YFSETQ. Trimming shortened V by 4 bases and J by 6 bases, and 16 bases separated the two germline ends. CDR3 length equals 14 residues. The CDR3 region is CASSERGRPAEAFF. In nucleotides, the CDR3 is TGCGCCAGCAGCGAGAGGGGAAGGCCGGCTGAAGCTTTCTTT.

This clonotype was recorded at least ten times. V and J are TRBV3-1 and TRBJ1-1; D remains unclear. This CDR3 is 16 amino acids long. V lost 5 bases and J 4 bases, leaving 20 bases between the germline ends. Germline-derived CDR1 and CDR2 are LGHDT and YNNKEL (reference sequence). CDR3 sequence reads: CASSLRAFPAVTEAFF. The DNA of the CDR3 is TGTGCCAGCAGCTTACGGGCCTTCCCTGCGGTCACTGAAGCTTTCTTT.

The sample holds many counts of this clonotype. The V gene is TRBV12-3 or TRBV12-4, the J gene TRBJ2-5; D call uncertain. Trimming pared 1 base from V and 3 bases from J, leaving 6 bases between. The CDR3 loop spans 13 amino acids. CDR3 in DNA: TGTGCCAGCAGTTTAGTTGAAGAAGAGACCCAGTACTTC. It encodes CASSLVEEETQYF.

This clonotype was recorded at least ten times. The chain joins TRBV11-2 to TRBJ2-3; a possible D gene is TRBD2 (6 bases). The germline CDR1 and CDR2 sequences are SGHAT and FQNNGV. This CDR3 region has 16 residues. Trimming removed 5 bases at V and 0 bases at J, with 15 bases between. The DNA for the CDR3 is TGTGCCAGCAGCCTCCAGGCGGGGACTAGCACAGATACGCAGTATTTT. The encoded protein is CASSLQAGTSTDTQYF.

This clonotype was observed many times. CDR3 nucleotide sequence: TGTGCCAGCAGTCCTCCCTCGGGGGGCGGGGCCAACGTCCTGACTTTC. Amino acids: CASSPPSGGGANVLTF. V and J are TRBV28 and TRBJ2-6; possibly TRBD2 for D (7 bases). The CDR3 length is 16 residues. Trimming stripped 5 bases from V and 4 bases from J, with 15 bases between. Germline V gene lookup returns CDR1 MDHEN and CDR2 SYDVKM. Drawing the rest from reference TRBV28 and TRBJ2-6, the complete variable domain is DVKVTQSSRYLVKRTGEKVFLECVQDMDHENMFWYRQDPGLGLRLIYFSYDVKMKEKGDIPEGYSVSREKKERFSLILESASTNQTSMYLCASSPPSGGGANVLTFGAGSRLTVL.

This clonotype has ten or more counts. The chain carries TRBV24-1 and TRBJ2-1, with TRBD1 matching 11 bases. The CDR3 sequence is 14 residues long. Germline-derived CDR1 and CDR2 are KGHDR and SFDVKD. Trimming at V came to 4 bases and at J to 13 bases, leaving 8 bases not matched to a gene. CDR3 sequence (DNA): TGTGCCACCAGTGACCGGGGGACAGGGGGGTGCCAGTTCTTC. This gives the protein CATSDRGTGGCQFF.

The sample holds many counts of this clonotype. This chain links TRBV12-3 or TRBV12-4 with TRBJ2-7; D is perhaps TRBD1 (5 bases). CDR3 size: 15 residues. V lost 3 bases and J 2 bases, leaving 14 bases between the germline ends. The CDR3: CASSLPGPSPYEQYF. The CDR3 nucleotides are TGTGCCAGCAGTTTGCCAGGGCCGTCTCCCTACGAGCAGTACTTC.

This clonotype was observed many times. The chain links TRBV12-3 or TRBV12-4 to TRBJ2-2; D is unresolved. The CDR3 runs to 14 residues. V lost 5 bases and J 5 bases, leaving 12 bases between the germline ends. The CDR3 reads CASSPDVITGELFF. CDR3 bases: TGTGCCAGCAGTCCCGACGTTATTACCGGGGAGCTGTTTTTT.

V and J are TRBV28 and TRBJ1-1; D might be TRBD1 (6 bases). Deletions cut 8 bases from V and 2 bases from J, with 15 bases between. The CDR3 has 14 amino acids. Germline CDR1 reads MDHEN; CDR2 reads SYDVKM. The CDR3 loop reads CASFVEQGNTEAFF. In DNA, the CDR3 is TGTGCCAGCTTTGTTGAACAGGGAAACACTGAAGCTTTCTTT.